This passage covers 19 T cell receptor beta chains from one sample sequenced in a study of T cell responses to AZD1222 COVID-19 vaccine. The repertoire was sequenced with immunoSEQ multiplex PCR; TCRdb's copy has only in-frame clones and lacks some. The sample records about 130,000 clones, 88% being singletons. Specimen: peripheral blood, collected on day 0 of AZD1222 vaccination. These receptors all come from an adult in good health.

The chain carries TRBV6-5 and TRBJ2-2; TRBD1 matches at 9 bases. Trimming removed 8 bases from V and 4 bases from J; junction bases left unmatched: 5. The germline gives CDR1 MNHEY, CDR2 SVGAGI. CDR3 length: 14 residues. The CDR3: CASQGTGSTGELFF. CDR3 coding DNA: TGTGCCAGCCAGGGGACAGGGTCCACCGGGGAGCTGTTTTTT.

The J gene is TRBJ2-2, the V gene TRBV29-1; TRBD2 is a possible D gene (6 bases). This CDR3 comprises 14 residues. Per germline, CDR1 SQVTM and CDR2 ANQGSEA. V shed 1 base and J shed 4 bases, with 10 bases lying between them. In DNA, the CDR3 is TGCAGCGTTGAAGCGGGGACTGGCACCGGGGAGCTGTTTTTT. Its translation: CSVEAGTGTGELFF.

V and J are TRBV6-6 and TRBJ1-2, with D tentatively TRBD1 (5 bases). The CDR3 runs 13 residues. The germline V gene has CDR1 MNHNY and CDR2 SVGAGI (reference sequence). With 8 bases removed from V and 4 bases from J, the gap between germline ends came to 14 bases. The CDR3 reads CASATGGIYGYTF. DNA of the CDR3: TGTGCCAGCGCCACGGGGGGGATCTATGGCTACACCTTC.

The CDR3 spells CASSHPTYPGGGYTF. The CDR3 DNA reads as TGTGCCAGCAGCCACCCGACTTACCCAGGGGGTGGCTACACCTTC. V gene TRBV14 combines with J gene TRBJ1-2, with 7 bases that match TRBD1. Trimming at V came to 3 bases and at J to 7 bases, leaving 11 bases not matched to a gene. The germline V gene encodes CDR1 SGHDN and CDR2 FVKESK. This CDR3 spans 15 amino acids. Full variable domain (missing parts from reference TRBV14 and TRBJ1-2): EAGVTQFPSHSVIEKGQTVTLRCDPISGHDNLYWYRRVMGKEIKFLLHFVKESKQDESGMPNNRFLAERTGGTYSTLKVQPAELEDSGVYFCASSHPTYPGGGYTFGSGTRLTVV.

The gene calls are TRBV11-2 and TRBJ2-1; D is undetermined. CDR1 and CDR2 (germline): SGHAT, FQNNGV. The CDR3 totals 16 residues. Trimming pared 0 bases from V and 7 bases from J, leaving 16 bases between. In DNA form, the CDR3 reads TGTGCCAGCAGCTTAGATCGGCCGGGCGTAGGGAATGAGCAGTTCTTC. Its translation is CASSLDRPGVGNEQFF.

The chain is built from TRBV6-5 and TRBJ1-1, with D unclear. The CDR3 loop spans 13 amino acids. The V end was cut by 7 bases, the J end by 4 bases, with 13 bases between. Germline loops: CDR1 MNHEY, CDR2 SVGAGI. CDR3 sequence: CASKVNRRTEAFF. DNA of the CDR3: TGTGCCAGCAAGGTGAACAGACGCACTGAAGCTTTCTTT.

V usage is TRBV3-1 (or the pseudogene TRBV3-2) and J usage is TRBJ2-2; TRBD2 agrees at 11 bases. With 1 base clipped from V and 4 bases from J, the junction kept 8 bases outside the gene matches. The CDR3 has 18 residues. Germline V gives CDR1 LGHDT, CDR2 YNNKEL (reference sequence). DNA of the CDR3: TGTGCCAGCAGCCAAGCCGGGACTAGCGGTCCGGGCACCGGGGAGCTGTTTTTT. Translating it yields CASSQAGTSGPGTGELFF.

CDR3 loop: CASSLTGTGTQPQHF. The CDR3 coding sequence is TGTGCCAGCAGCCTAACCGGGACAGGGACCCAGCCCCAGCATTTT. This chain joins TRBV6-5 and TRBJ1-5; TRBD1 matches 9 bases. Germline trimming cut 6 bases from V and 7 bases from J; bases unmatched to any gene: 10. The CDR3 extends over 15 amino acids. CDR1 is MNHEY and CDR2 is SVGAGI in the germline V gene.

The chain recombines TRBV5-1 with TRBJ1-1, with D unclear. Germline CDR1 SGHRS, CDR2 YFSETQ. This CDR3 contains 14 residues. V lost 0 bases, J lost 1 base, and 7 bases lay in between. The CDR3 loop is CASSLGVENTEAFF. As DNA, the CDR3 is TGCGCCAGCAGCTTGGGGGTTGAGAACACTGAAGCTTTCTTT.

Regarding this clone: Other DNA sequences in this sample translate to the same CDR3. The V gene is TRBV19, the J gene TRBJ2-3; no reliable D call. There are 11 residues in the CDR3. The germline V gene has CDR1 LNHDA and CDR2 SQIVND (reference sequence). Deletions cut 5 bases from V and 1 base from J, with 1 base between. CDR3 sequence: CASSRTDTQYF. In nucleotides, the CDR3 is TGTGCCAGTAGTCGCACAGATACGCAGTATTTT.

The CDR3 DNA sequence: TGCGCCAGCAGCCATATGGACGGTCCCGACTCACCCCTCCACTTT. It specifies CASSHMDGPDSPLHF. The chain combines TRBV5-1 with TRBJ1-6, with no clear D. CDR1 is SGHRS, CDR2 YFSETQ, per germline. The CDR3 is 15 residues long. With 4 bases removed from V and 10 bases from J, the gap between germline ends came to 18 bases. Filled out from reference TRBV5-1 and TRBJ1-6, the complete variable domain reads KAGVTQTPRYLIKTRGQQVTLSCSPISGHRSVSWYQQTPGQGLQFLFEYFSETQRNKGNFPGRFSGRQFSNSRSEMNVSTLELGDSALYLCASSHMDGPDSPLHFGNGTRLTVT.

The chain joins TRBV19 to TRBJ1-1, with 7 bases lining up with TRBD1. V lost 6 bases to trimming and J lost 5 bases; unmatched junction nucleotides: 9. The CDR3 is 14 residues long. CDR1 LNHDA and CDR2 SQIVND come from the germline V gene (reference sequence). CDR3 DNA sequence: TGTGCCAGTAGATCGACAGGGTTGATGACTGAAGCTTTCTTT. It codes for CASRSTGLMTEAFF.

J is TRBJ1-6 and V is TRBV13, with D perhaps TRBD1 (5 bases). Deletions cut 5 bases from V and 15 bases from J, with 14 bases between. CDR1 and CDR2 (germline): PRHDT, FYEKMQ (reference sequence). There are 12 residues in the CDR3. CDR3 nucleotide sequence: TGTGCCAGCAGCCGCAAATTGGGGGGCCTCCACTTT. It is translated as CASSRKLGGLHF. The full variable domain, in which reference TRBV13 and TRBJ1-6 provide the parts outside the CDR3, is AAGVIQSPRHLIKEKRETATLKCYPIPRHDTVYWYQQGPGQDPQFLISFYEKMQSDKGSIPDRFSAQQFSDYHSELNMSSLELGDSALYFCASSRKLGGLHFGNGTRLTVT.

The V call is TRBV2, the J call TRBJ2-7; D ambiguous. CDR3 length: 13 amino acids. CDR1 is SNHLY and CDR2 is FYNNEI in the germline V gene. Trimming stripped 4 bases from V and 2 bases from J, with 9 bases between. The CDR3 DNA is TGTGCCAGCAGTGTTGAGAAAACCTACGAGCAGTACTTC. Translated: CASSVEKTYEQYF.

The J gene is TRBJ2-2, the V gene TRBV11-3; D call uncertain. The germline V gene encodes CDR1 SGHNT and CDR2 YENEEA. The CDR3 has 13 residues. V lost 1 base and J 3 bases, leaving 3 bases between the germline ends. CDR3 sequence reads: CASSLGYTGELFF. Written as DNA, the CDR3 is TGTGCCAGCAGCTTAGGTTACACCGGGGAGCTGTTTTTT.

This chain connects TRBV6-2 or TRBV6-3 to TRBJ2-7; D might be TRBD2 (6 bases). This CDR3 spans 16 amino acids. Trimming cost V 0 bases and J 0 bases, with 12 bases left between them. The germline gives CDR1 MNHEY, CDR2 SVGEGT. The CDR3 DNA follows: TGTGCCAGCAGTTACTCGGGTAGCGGAAGCTCCTACGAGCAGTACTTC. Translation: CASSYSGSGSSYEQYF.

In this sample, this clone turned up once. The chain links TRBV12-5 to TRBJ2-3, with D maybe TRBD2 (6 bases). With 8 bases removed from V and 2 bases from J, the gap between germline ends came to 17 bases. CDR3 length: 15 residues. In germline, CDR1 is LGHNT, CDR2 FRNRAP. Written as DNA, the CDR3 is TGTGCTAGTTCGCGGGGAGAAGCATACACAGATACGCAGTATTTT. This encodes CASSRGEAYTDTQYF.

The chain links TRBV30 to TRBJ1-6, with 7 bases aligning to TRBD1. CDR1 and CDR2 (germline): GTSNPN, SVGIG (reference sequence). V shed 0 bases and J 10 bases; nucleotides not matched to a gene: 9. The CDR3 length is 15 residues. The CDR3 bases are TGTGCCTGGAGTGTACAGGGGACATTCCGCTCACCCCTCCACTTT. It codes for CAWSVQGTFRSPLHF.

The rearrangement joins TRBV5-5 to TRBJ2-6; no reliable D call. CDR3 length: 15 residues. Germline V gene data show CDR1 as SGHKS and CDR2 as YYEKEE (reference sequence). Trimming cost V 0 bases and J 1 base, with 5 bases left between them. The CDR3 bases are TGTGCCAGCAGCTTGGATCAGTCTGGGGCCAACGTCCTGACTTTC. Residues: CASSLDQSGANVLTF.